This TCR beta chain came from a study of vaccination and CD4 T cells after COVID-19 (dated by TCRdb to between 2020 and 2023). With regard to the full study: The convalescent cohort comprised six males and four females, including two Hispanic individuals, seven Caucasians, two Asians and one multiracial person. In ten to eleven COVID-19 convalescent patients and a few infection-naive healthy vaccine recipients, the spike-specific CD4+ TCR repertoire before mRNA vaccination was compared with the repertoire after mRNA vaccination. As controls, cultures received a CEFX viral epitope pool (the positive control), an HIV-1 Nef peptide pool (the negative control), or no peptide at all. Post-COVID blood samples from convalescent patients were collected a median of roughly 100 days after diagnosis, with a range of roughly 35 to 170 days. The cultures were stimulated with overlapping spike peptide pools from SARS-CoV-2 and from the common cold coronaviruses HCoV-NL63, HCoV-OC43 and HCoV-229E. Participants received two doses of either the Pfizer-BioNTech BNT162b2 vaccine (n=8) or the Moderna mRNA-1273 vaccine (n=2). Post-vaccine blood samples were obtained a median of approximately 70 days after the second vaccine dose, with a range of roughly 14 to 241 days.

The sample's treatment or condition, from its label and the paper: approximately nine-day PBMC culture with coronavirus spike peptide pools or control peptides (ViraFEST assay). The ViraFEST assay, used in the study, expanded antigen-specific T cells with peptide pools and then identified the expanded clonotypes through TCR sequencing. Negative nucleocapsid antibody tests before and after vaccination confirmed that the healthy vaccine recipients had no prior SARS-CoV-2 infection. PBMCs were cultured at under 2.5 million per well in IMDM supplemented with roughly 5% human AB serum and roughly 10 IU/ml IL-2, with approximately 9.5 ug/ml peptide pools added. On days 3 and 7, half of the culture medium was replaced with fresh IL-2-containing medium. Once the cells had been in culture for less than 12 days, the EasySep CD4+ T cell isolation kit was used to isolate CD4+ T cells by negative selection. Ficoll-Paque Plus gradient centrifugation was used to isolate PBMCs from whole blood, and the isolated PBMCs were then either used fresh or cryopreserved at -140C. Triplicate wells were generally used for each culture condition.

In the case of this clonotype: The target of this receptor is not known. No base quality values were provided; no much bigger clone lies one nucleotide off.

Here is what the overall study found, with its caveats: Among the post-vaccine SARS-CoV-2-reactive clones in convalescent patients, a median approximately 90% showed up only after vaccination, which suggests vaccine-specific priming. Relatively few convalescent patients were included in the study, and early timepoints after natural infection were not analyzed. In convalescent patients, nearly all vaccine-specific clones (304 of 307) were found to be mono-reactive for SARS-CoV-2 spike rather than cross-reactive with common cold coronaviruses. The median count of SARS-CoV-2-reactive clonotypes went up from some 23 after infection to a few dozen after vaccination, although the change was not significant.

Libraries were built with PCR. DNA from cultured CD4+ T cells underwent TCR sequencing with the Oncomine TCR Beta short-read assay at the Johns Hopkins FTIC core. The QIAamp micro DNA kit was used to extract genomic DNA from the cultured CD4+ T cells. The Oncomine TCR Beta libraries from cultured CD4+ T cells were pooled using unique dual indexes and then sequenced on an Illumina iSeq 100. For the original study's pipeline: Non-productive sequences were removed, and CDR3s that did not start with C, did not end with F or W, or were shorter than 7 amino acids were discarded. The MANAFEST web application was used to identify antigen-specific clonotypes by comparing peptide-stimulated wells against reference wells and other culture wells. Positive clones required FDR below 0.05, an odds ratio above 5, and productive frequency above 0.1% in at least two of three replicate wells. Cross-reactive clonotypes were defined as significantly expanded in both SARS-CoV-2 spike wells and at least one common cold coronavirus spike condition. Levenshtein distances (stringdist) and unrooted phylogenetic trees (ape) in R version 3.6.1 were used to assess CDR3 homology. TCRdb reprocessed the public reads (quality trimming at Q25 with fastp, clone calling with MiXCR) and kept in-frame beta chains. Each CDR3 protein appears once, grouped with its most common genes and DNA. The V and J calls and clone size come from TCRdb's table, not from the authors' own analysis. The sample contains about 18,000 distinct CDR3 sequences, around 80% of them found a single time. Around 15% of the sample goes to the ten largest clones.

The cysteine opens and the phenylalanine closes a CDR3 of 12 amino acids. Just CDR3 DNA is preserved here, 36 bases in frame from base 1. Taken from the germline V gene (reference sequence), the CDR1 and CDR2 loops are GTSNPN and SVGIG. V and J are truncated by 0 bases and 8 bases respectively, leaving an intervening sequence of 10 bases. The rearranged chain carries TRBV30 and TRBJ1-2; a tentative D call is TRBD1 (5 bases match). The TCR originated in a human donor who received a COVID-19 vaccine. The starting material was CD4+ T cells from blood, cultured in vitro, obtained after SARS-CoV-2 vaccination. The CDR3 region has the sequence CAWSVGRGGYTF. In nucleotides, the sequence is TGTGCCTGGAGTGTGGGACGAGGAGGCTACACCTTC.